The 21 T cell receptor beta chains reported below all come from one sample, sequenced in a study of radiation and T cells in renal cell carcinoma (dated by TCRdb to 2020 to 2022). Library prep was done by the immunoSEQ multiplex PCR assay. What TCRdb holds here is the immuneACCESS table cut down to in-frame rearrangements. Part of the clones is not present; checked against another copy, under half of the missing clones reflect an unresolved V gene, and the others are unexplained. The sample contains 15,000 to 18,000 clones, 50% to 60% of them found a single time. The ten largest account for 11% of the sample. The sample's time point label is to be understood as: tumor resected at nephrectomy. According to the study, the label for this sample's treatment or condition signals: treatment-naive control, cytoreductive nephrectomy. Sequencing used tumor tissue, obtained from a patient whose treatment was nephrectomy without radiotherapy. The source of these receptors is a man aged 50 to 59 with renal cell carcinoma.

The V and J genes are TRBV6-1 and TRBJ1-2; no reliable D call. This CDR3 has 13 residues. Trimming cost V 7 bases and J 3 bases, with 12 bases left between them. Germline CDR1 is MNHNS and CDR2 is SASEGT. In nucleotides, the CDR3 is TGTGCCAGCACCCTTGCCGACCACTATGGCTACACCTTC. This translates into CASTLADHYGYTF.

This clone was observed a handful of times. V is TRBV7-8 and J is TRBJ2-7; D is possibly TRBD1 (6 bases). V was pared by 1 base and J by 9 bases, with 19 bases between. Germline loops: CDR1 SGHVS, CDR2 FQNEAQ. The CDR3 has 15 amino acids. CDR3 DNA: TGTGCCAGCAGCTTAGACCAGGGGAATCTACGAGTGCAGTACTTC. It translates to CASSLDQGNLRVQYF.

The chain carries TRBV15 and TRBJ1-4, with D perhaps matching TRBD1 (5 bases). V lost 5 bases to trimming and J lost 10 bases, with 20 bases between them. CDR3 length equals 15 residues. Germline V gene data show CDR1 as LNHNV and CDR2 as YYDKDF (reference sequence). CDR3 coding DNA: TGTGCCACCAGCGGGAAGACAGTCCTTAGAAGAAAACTGTTTTTT. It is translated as CATSGKTVLRRKLFF.

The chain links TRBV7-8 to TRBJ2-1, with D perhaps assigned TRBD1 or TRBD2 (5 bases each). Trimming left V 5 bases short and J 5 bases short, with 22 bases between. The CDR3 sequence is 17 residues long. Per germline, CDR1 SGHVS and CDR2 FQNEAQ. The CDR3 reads CASSQRGIGAQNNEQFF. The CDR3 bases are TGTGCCAGCAGCCAGAGGGGTATAGGGGCCCAAAACAATGAGCAGTTCTTC.

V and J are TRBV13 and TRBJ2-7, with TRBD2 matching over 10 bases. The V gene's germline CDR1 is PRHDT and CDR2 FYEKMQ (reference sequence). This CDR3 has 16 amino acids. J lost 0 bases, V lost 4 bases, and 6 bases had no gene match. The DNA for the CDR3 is TGTGCCAGCAGCTCCCCGAGGACTAGCGGCTCCTACGAGCAGTACTTC. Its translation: CASSSPRTSGSYEQYF.

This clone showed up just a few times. In DNA form, the CDR3 reads TGTGCCAGCAGTGAACAGGGAACCGGGGAGCTGTTTTTT. Residues: CASSEQGTGELFF. This chain uses TRBV2 with TRBJ2-2, with a possible D match to TRBD1 (5 bases). The CDR3 consists of 13 residues. Per germline, CDR1 SNHLY and CDR2 FYNNEI. V shed 2 bases and J shed 5 bases, with 6 bases lying between them.

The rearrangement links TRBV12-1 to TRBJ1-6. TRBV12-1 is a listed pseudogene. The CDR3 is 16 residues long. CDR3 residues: CASSFKVSSYNSPLHF. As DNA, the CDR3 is TGTGCCAGCAGCTTTAAGGTCAGCTCCTATAATTCACCCCTCCACTTT.

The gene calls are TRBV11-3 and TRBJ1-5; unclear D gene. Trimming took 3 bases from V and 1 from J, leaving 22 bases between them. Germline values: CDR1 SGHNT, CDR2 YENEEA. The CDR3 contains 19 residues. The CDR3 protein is CASSFWLEIGPFSNQPQHF. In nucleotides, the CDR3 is TGTGCCAGCAGCTTCTGGCTCGAAATCGGGCCATTCAGCAATCAGCCCCAGCATTTT.

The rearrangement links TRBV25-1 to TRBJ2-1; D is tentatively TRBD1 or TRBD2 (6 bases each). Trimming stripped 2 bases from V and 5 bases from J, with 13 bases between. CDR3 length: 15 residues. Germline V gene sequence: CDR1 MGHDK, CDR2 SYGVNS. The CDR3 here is CASSEDRGRDNEQFF. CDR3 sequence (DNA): TGTGCCAGCAGTGAAGATCGGGGGCGTGACAATGAGCAGTTCTTC.

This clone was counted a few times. CDR3 DNA sequence: TGTGCCAGCAGCTCCGGGACAGCAAGCTCCTACGAGCAGTACTTC. It yields the protein CASSSGTASSYEQYF. This chain connects TRBV5-6 to TRBJ2-7, with 7 bases that match TRBD1. This CDR3 is 15 amino acids long. The trim removed 3 bases at V and 0 bases at J, leaving 6 bases unmatched. Germline CDR1 SGHDT, CDR2 YYEEEE.

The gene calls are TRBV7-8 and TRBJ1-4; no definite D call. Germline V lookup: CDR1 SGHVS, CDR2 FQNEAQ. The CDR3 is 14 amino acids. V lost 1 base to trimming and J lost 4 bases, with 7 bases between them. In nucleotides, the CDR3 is TGTGCCAGCAGCTTAGACATAAATAATGAAAAACTGTTTTTT. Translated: CASSLDINNEKLFF.

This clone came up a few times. Written as DNA, the CDR3 is TGCGCCAGCAGCTTGAAAGACGGTACCTACGAGCAGTACTTC. This gives the protein CASSLKDGTYEQYF. The V call is TRBV5-1, the J call TRBJ2-7; D call uncertain. Trimming took 1 base from V and 2 from J, leaving 10 bases between them. This CDR3 has 14 residues. In germline, CDR1 is SGHRS, CDR2 YFSETQ.

CDR3 in amino acids: CASSYSRGEGETQYF. The CDR3 nucleotides read TGTGCCAGCAGTTACAGCAGGGGGGAGGGAGAGACCCAGTACTTC. This chain links TRBV6-5 with TRBJ2-5; D possibly uses TRBD1 or TRBD2 (7 bases each). CDR1 is MNHEY and CDR2 is SVGAGI in the germline V gene. The CDR3 sequence is 15 residues long. The V end was cut by 2 bases, the J end by 4 bases, with 14 bases between.

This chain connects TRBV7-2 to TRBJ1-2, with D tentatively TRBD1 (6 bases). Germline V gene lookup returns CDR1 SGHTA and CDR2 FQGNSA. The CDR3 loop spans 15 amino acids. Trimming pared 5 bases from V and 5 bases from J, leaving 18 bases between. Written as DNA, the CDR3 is TGTGCCAGCAGCACTGGGGGCGGCGGTCGGTATGGCTACACCTTC. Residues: CASSTGGGGRYGYTF.

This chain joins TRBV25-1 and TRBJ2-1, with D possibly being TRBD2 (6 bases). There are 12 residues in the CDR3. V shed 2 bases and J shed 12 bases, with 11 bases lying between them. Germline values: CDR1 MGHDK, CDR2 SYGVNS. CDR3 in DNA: TGTGCCAGCAGTGAACCCGGGGGTGGGCAGTTCTTC. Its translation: CASSEPGGGQFF.

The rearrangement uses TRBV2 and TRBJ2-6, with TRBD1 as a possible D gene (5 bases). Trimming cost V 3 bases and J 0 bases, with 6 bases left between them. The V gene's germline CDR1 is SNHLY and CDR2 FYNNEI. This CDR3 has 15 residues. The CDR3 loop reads CASSDRVSGANVLTF. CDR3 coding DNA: TGTGCCAGCAGTGACAGGGTCTCTGGGGCCAACGTCCTGACTTTC.

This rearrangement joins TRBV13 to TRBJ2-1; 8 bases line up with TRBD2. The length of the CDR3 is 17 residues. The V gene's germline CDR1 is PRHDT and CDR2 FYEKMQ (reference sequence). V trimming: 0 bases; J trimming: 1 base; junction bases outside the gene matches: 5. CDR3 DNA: TGTGCCAGCAGCTTAGGGAGCGGGAGACGTTCCTACAATGAGCAGTTCTTC. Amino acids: CASSLGSGRRSYNEQFF. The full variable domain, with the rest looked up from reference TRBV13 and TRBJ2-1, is AAGVIQSPRHLIKEKRETATLKCYPIPRHDTVYWYQQGPGQDPQFLISFYEKMQSDKGSIPDRFSAQQFSDYHSELNMSSLELGDSALYFCASSLGSGRRSYNEQFFGPGTRLTVL.

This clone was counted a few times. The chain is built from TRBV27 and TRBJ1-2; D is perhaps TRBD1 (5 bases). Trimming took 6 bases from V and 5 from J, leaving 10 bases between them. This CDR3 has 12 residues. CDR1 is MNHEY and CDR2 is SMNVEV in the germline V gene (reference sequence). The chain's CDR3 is CASSRDLYGYTF. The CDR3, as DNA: TGTGCCAGCAGCAGGGACTTATATGGCTACACCTTC.

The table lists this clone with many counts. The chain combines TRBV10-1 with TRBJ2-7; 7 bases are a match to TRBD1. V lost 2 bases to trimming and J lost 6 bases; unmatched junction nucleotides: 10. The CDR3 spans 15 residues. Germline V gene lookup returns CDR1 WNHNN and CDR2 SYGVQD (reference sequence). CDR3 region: CASSERTGSDSEQYF. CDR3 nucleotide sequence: TGCGCCAGCAGTGAGAGGACAGGCTCTGATAGCGAGCAGTACTTC.

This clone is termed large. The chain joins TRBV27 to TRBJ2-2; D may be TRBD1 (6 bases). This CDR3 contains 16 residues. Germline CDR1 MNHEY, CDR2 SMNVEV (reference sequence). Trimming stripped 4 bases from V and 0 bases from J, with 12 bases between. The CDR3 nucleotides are TGTGCCAGCAGTTCGAACAGGGAGACGAACACCGGGGAGCTGTTTTTT. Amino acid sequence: CASSSNRETNTGELFF.

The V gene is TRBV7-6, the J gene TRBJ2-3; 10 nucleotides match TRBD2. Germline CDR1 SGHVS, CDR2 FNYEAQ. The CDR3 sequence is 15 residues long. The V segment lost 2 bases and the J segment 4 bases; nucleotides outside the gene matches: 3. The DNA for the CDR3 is TGTGCCAGCAGCTTAACTAGCGGGGAGTCAGATACGCAGTATTTT. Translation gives CASSLTSGESDTQYF.